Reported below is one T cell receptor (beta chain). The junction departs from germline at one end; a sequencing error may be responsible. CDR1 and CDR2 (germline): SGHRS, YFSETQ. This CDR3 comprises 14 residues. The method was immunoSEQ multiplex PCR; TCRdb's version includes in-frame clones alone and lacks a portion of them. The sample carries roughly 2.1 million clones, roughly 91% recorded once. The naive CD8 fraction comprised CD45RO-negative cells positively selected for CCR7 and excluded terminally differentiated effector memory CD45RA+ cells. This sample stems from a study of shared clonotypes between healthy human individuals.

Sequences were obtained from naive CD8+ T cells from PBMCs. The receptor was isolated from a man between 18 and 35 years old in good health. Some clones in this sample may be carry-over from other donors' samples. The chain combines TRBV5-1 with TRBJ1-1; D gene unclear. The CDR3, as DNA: TGCGCCAGCAGCTTGGAGTCAGGAAACAATGAAGCTTTCTTT. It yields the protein CASSLESGNNEAFF.